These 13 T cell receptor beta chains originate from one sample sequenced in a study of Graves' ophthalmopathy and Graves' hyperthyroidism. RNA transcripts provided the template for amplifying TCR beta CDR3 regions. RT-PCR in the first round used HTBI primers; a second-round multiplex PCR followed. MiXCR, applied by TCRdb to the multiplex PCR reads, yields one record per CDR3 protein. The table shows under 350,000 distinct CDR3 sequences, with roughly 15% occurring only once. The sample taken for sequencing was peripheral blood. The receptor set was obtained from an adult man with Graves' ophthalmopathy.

The CDR3 DNA reads as TGTGCCAGCAGGCAAGTGAGATCTGAAGCTTTCTTT. Its translation is CASRQVRSEAFF. The chain recombines TRBV6-1 with TRBJ1-1, with no clear D. Germline V gives CDR1 MNHNS, CDR2 SASEGT. The V end was cut by 6 bases, the J end by 6 bases, with 11 bases between. The CDR3 sequence is 12 residues long.

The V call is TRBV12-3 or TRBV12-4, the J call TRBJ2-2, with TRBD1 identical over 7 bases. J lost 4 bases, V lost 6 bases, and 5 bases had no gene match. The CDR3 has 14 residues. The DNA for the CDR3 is TGTGCCAGCAGAGCACAGGGGACCACCGGGGAGCTGTTTTTT. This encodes CASRAQGTTGELFF.

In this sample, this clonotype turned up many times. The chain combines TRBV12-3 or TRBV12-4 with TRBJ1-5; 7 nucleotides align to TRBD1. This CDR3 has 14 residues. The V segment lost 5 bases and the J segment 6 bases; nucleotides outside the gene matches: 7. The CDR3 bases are TGTGCCAGCAGTCTAAACAGGGGCGGTCAGCCCCAGCATTTT. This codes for CASSLNRGGQPQHF.

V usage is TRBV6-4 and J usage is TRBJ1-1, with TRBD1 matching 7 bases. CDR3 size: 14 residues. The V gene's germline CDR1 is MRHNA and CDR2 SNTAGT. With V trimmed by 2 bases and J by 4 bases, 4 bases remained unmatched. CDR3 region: CASSDGAGGTEAFF. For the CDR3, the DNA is TGTGCCAGCAGTGACGGGGCAGGGGGCACTGAAGCTTTCTTT.

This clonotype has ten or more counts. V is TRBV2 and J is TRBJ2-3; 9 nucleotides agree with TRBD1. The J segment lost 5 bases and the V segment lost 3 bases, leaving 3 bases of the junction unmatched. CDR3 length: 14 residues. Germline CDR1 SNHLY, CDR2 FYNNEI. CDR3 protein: CASSEDRGGDTQYF. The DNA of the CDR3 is TGTGCCAGCAGTGAGGACAGGGGTGGAGATACGCAGTATTTT.

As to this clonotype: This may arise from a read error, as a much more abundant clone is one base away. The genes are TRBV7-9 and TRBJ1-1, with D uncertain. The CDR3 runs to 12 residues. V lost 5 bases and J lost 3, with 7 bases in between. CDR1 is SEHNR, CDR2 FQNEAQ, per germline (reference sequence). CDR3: CASSPPYTEAFF. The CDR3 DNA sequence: TGTGCCAGCAGCCCTCCGTACACTGAAGCTTTCTTT.

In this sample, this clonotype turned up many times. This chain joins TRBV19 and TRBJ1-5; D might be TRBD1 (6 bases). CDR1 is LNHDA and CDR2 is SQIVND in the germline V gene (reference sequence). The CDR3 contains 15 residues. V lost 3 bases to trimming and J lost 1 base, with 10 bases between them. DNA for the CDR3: TGTGCCAGTAGTATGGGCCAGGGGAGCAATCAGCCCCAGCATTTT. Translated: CASSMGQGSNQPQHF.

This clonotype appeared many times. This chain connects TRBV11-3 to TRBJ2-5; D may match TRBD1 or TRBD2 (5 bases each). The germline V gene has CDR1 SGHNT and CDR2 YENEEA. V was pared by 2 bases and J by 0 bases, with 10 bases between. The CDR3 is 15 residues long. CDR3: CASSLSGDDQETQYF. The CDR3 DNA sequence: TGTGCCAGCAGCTTAAGTGGGGACGACCAAGAGACCCAGTACTTC.

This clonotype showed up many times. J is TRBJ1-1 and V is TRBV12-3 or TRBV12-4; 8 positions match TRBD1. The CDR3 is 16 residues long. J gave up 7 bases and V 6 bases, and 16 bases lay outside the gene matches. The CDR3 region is CASSRVRAGGRGEAFF. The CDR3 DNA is TGTGCCAGCAGCCGAGTGAGGGCAGGGGGCAGAGGTGAAGCTTTCTTT.

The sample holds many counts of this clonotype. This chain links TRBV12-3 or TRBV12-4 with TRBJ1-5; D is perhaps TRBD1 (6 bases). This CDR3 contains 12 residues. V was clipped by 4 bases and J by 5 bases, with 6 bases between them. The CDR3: CASSSGDQPQHF. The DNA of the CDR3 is TGTGCCAGCAGTTCAGGGGATCAGCCCCAGCATTTT.

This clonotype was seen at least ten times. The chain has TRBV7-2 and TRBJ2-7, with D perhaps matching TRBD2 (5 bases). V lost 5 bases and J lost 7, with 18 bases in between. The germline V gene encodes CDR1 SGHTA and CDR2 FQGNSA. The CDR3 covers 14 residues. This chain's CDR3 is CASSATREGREQYF. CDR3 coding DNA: TGTGCCAGCAGCGCCACCCGCGAGGGTCGGGAGCAGTACTTC.

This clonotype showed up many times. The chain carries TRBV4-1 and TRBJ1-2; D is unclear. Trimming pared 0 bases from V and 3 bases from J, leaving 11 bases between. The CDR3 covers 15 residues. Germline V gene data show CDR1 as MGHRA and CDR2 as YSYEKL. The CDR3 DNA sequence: TGCGCCAGCAGCCAAGAGTCTCGGCCGCACTATGGCTACACCTTC. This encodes CASSQESRPHYGYTF.

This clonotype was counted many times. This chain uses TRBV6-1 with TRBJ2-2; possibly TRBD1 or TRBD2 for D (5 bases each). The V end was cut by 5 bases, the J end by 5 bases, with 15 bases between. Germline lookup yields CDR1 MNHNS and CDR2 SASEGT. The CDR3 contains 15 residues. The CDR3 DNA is TGTGCCAGCAGTCCCCCGGGGCGAAGGACCGGGGAGCTGTTTTTT. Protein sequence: CASSPPGRRTGELFF.